This T cell receptor (beta chain) originates from a study of blood T cell repertoires in COVID-19. Only in-frame clones appear in the TCRdb table, and some are missing; sequencing was by immunoSEQ multiplex PCR. The sample includes just over 150,000 clones, over 75% seen only once; the top ten take about 6.6%. V lost 1 base to trimming and J lost 0 bases; unmatched junction nucleotides: 4. Germline-derived CDR1 and CDR2 are SGHNT and YENEEA. The CDR3 sequence is 18 residues long. The source of this sequence is a woman aged 50 to 65 who had recovered from COVID-19. Specimen: PBMCs or T cells enriched from blood (not recorded which). The chain uses TRBV11-3 and TRBJ2-3; 13 nucleotides agree with TRBD2. The CDR3 DNA reads as TGTGCCAGCAGCTTAGGCCAGACTAGCGGGGGGAGCACAGATACGCAGTATTTT. Translated: CASSLGQTSGGSTDTQYF.